A single sample is the source of the 9 T cell receptor beta chains below, sequenced in a study of shared clonotypes between healthy human individuals (dated by TCRdb to 2020 to 2021). CD8 naive samples consisted of CD45RO-negative cells that were positively selected for CCR7, yielding a CD45RA+CCR7+ population without TemRA cells. Receptor amplification or capture employed the immunoSEQ multiplex PCR assay. TCRdb stores this immuneACCESS table with in-frame sequences only. Part of the clones is absent; in the studies checked, under half of the shortfall reflects unresolved V genes, and no reason is known for the rest. This sample is represented by more than 550,000 clones; 90% to 95% of them were singletons. Jointly, the top ten make up approximately 25% of the sample. Sequences were obtained from naive CD8+ T cells sorted from blood. The intended sense of this specimen's cell subset or site label: CD45RA+CCR7+. Receptor source: a man aged 25 to 40 in good health.

The rearrangement links TRBV5-4 to TRBJ2-7, with TRBD2 identical over 9 bases. With 0 bases clipped from V and 6 bases from J, the junction kept 7 bases outside the gene matches. Germline assignment: CDR1 SGHNT and CDR2 YYREEE (reference sequence). This CDR3 spans 15 amino acids. CDR3 in amino acids: CASSLVSGRAGEQYF. The CDR3 DNA sequence: TGTGCCAGCAGCTTGGTTAGCGGGAGAGCCGGCGAGCAGTACTTC.

As to this clone: Other DNA sequences in this specimen translate into the identical CDR3. The rearrangement uses TRBV19 and TRBJ2-7, with 11 bases that match TRBD2. J gave up 3 bases and V 5 bases, and 6 bases lay outside the gene matches. The germline V gene encodes CDR1 LNHDA and CDR2 SQIVND (reference sequence). CDR3 length: 15 amino acids. The CDR3 here is CASSPGLAGIYEQYF. The DNA for the CDR3 is TGTGCCAGTAGTCCTGGACTAGCGGGTATCTACGAGCAGTACTTC.

The chain combines TRBV28 with TRBJ1-1, with no clear D. The V gene lost 4 bases and the J gene lost 3 bases, with 15 bases spanning the gap. The CDR3 is made up of 15 amino acids. CDR1 MDHEN and CDR2 SYDVKM come from the germline V gene. Here the CDR3 reads CASSSNTRRYTEAFF. CDR3 bases: TGTGCCAGCAGTTCGAACACAAGGCGGTACACTGAAGCTTTCTTT. Full variable domain (outside the CDR3, taken from reference TRBV28 and TRBJ1-1): DVKVTQSSRYLVKRTGEKVFLECVQDMDHENMFWYRQDPGLGLRLIYFSYDVKMKEKGDIPEGYSVSREKKERFSLILESASTNQTSMYLCASSSNTRRYTEAFFGQGTRLTVV.

The chain combines TRBV27 with TRBJ2-7, with D tentatively TRBD1 (8 bases). Per the germline V gene, CDR1 is MNHEY and CDR2 is SMNVEV (reference sequence). The V end lost 6 bases, the J end lost 4 bases, and 19 bases lay between the germline ends. The CDR3 covers 15 residues. The CDR3 region is CASSRNRGGSYEQYF. CDR3 DNA sequence: TGTGCCAGCAGCCGGAACAGGGGGGGAAGTTACGAGCAGTACTTC.

The chain employs TRBV5-1 and TRBJ1-4; D is unclear. This CDR3 has 14 residues. CDR1 and CDR2 from the germline V gene are SGHRS and YFSETQ. Trimming removed 1 base at V and 5 bases at J, with 9 bases between. CDR3 coding DNA: TGCGCCAGCAGCTTGACCGGGATGAATGAAAAACTGTTTTTT. Translation gives CASSLTGMNEKLFF. Complete variable domain (other parts from reference TRBV5-1 and TRBJ1-4): KAGVTQTPRYLIKTRGQQVTLSCSPISGHRSVSWYQQTPGQGLQFLFEYFSETQRNKGNFPGRFSGRQFSNSRSEMNVSTLELGDSALYLCASSLTGMNEKLFFGSGTQLSVL.

The chain recombines TRBV27 with TRBJ1-4, with no clear D. V was trimmed by 5 bases and J by 7 bases, leaving 14 bases between them. The CDR3 consists of 14 residues. The V gene's germline CDR1 is MNHEY and CDR2 SMNVEV (reference sequence). The CDR3 nucleotides are TGTGCCAGCAGTCGAGCAGGTTACGGTGAAAAACTGTTTTTT. Amino acid sequence: CASSRAGYGEKLFF.

Only one count was recorded for this clone. The chain recombines TRBV7-9 with TRBJ1-2; 11 bases are a match to TRBD1. This CDR3 contains 12 residues. CDR1 is SEHNR, CDR2 FQNEAQ, per germline (reference sequence). V dropped 10 bases and J dropped 6; count of bases not matched to a gene: 4. CDR3: CAIRDRGNGYTF. CDR3 nucleotide sequence: TGTGCCATTCGGGACAGGGGGAATGGCTACACCTTC.

The chain has TRBV29-1 and TRBJ2-7; either TRBD1 or TRBD2 may fit D (5 bases each). Germline V CDR1 and CDR2: SQVTM, ANQGSEA. The CDR3 covers 13 residues. V dropped 4 bases and J dropped 3 bases, with 13 bases sitting between them. The CDR3 DNA follows: TGCAGCGTTGTGGGGGTGATGAACTACGAGCAGTACTTC. It specifies CSVVGVMNYEQYF.

The genes are TRBV30 and TRBJ2-7, with D unresolved. In germline, CDR1 is GTSNPN, CDR2 SVGIG (reference sequence). V lost 5 bases to trimming and J lost 3 bases, with 14 bases between them. The CDR3 runs to 13 residues. The chain's CDR3 is CAWSGGQHYEQYF. The CDR3, as DNA: TGTGCCTGGTCGGGTGGCCAGCACTACGAGCAGTACTTC.